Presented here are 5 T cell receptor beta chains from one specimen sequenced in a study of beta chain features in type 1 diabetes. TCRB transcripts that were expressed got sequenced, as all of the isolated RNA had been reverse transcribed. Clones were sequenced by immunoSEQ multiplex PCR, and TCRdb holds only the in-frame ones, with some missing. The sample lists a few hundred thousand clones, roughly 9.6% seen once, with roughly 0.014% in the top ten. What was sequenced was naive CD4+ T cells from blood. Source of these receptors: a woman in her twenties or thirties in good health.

CDR3 nucleotide sequence: TGTGCCAGCAGTTTAACGGGAAGCACAGATACGCAGTATTTT. Encoded protein: CASSLTGSTDTQYF. V and J are TRBV27 and TRBJ2-3; D may be TRBD2 (5 bases). CDR3 length equals 14 residues. Germline V gene data show CDR1 as MNHEY and CDR2 as SMNVEV (reference sequence). V was shortened by 2 bases and J by 0 bases, with 6 bases between the two germline ends.

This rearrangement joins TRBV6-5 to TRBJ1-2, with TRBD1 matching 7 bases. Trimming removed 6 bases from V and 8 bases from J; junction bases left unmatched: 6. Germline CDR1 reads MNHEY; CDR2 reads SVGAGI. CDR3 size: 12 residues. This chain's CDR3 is CASRATGAGYTF. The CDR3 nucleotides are TGTGCCAGCAGGGCTACAGGGGCGGGCTACACCTTC.

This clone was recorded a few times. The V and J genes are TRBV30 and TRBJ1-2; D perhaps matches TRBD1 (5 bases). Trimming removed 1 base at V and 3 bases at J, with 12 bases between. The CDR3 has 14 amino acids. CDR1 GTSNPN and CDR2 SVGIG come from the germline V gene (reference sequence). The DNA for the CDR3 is TGTGCCTGGAGTGAGGCCCGCAGGGACTATGGCTACACCTTC. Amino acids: CAWSEARRDYGYTF. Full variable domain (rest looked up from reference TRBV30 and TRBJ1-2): SQTIHQWPATLVQPVGSPLSLECTVEGTSNPNLYWYRQAAGRGLQLLFYSVGIGQISSEVPQNLSASRPQDRQFILSSKKLLLSDSGFYLCAWSEARRDYGYTFGSGTRLTVV.

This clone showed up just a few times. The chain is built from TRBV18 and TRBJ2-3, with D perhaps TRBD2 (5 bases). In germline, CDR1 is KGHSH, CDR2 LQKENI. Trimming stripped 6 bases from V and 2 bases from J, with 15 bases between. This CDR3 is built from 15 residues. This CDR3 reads CASSPKGLTTDTQYF. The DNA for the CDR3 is TGTGCCAGCTCTCCTAAAGGACTGACCACAGATACGCAGTATTTT.

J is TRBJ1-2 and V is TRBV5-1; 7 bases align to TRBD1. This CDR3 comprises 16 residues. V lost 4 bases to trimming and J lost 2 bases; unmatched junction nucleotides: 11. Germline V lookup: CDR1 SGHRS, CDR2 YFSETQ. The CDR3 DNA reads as TGCGCCAGCAGCCGACAACAGGGGACGGAAAACTATGGCTACACCTTC. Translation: CASSRQQGTENYGYTF.